This TCR beta chain was obtained from a study of CD8 T cells in ankylosing spondylitis. Study conclusions and caveats: A TCR beta motif made of several highly homologous variants seemed typical of ankylosing spondylitis blood. The disease-linked clones had a CD8+ phenotype and low blood frequencies. Matched ankylosing spondylitis synovial fluid reportedly showed significant enrichment of disease-linked clones.

Scientists made TCR beta libraries using quantitative 5'-RACE with molecular barcodes. Each CDR3 protein is one row after TCRdb ran MiXCR on the 5' RACE reads. This table has about 260,000 distinct CDR3 sequences, 15% to 25% appearing once. A note on this clonotype: Antigen: not known.

Germline trimming cut 4 bases from V and 7 bases from J; bases unmatched to any gene: 6. Germline-derived CDR1 and CDR2 are SGHRS and YFSETQ. The CDR3 has 14 amino acids. Input material: blood, either unsorted or a sorted T cell fraction (not recorded which). V and J are TRBV5-1 and TRBJ2-7, with 12 bases aligning to TRBD2. This receptor was taken from a male donor with ankylosing spondylitis or in good health (not recorded which). This CDR3 reads CASSPGTSGREQYV. For the CDR3, the DNA is TGCGCCAGCAGCCCGGGGACTAGCGGGCGTGAGCAGTACGTC.